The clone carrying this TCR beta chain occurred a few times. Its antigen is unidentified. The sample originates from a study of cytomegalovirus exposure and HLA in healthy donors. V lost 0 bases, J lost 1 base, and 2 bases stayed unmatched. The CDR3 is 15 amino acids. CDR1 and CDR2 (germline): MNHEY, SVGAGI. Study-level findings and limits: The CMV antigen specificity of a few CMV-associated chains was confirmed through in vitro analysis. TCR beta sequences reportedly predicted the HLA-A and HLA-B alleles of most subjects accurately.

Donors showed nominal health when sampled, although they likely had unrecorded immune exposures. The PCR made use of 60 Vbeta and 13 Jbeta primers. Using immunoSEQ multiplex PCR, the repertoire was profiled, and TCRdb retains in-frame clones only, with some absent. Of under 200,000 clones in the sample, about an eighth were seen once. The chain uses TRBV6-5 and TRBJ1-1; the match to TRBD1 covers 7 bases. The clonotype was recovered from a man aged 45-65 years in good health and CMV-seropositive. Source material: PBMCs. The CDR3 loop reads CASSYSTGRNTEAFF. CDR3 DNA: TGTGCCAGCAGTTACTCGACAGGGAGGAACACTGAAGCTTTCTTT.